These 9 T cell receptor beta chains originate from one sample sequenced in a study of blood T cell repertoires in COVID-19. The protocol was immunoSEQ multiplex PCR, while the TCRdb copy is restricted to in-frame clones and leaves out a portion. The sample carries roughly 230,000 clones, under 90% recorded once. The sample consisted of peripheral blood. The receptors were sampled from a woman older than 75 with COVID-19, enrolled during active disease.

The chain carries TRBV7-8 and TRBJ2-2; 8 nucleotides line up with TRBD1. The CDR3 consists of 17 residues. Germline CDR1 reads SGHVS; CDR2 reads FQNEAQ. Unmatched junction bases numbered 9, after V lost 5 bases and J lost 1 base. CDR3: CASSEGQALLNTGELFF. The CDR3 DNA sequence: TGTGCCAGCAGCGAGGGACAGGCACTCCTGAACACCGGGGAGCTGTTTTTT. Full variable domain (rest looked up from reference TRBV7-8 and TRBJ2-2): GAGVSQSPRYKVAKRGQDVALRCDPISGHVSLFWYQQALGQGPEFLTYFQNEAQLDKSGLPSDRFFAERPEGSVSTLKIQRTQQEDSAVYLCASSEGQALLNTGELFFGEGSRLTVL.

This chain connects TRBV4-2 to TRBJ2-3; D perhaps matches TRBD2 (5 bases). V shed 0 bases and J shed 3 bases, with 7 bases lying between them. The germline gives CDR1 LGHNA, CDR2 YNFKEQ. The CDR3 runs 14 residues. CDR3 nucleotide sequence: TGTGCCAGCAGCCAAGACAGCGGAACAGATACGCAGTATTTT. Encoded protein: CASSQDSGTDTQYF.

CDR3 nucleotide sequence: TGTGCCAGTAGTCCCGGACAGGGGCCGACCTCGTCCTATGGCTACACCTTC. This codes for CASSPGQGPTSSYGYTF. V is TRBV19 and J is TRBJ1-2; TRBD1 matches 9 bases. Losses at the gene ends were 5 bases for V and 4 bases for J; bases not matched to a gene: 14. CDR3 length: 17 residues. Germline V CDR1 and CDR2: LNHDA, SQIVND (reference sequence).

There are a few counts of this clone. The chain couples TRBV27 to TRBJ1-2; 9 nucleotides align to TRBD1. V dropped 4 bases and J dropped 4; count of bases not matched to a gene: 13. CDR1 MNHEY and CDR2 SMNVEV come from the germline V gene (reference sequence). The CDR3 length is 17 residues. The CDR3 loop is CASSSSARQGVLYGYTF. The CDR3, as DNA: TGTGCCAGCAGTTCCTCCGCTAGACAGGGGGTCCTCTATGGCTACACCTTC.

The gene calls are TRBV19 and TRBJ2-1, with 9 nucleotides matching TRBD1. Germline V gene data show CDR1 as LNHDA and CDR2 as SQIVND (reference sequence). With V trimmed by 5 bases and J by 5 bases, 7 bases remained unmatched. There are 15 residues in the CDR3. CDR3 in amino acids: CASSHRGLRNNEQFF. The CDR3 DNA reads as TGTGCCAGTAGTCACAGGGGGCTTCGAAACAATGAGCAGTTCTTC. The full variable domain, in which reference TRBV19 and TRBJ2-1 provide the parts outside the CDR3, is DGGITQSPKYLFRKEGQNVTLSCEQNLNHDAMYWYRQDPGQGLRLIYYSQIVNDFQKGDIAEGYSVSREKKESFPLTVTSAQKNPTAFYLCASSHRGLRNNEQFFGPGTRLTVL.

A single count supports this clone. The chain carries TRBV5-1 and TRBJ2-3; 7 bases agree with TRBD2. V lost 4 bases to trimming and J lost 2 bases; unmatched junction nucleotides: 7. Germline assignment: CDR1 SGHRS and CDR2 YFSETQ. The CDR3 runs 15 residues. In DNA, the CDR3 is TGCGCCAGCAGCCCAATGCGGGGGAACACAGATACGCAGTATTTT. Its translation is CASSPMRGNTDTQYF.

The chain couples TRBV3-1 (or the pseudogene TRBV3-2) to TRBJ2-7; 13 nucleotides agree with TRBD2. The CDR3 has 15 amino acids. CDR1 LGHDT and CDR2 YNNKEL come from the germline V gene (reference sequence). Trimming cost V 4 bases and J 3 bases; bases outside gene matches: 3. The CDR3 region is CASSLGTSGVYEQYV. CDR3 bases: TGTGCCAGCAGCCTGGGGACTAGCGGGGTCTACGAGCAGTACGTC.

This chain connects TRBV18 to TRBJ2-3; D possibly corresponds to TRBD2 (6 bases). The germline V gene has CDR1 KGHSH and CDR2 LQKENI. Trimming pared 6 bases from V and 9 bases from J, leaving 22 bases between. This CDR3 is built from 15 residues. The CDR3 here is CASSVGGQKGKTQYF. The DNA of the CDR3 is TGTGCCAGCTCTGTTGGAGGGCAGAAAGGGAAGACGCAGTATTTT.

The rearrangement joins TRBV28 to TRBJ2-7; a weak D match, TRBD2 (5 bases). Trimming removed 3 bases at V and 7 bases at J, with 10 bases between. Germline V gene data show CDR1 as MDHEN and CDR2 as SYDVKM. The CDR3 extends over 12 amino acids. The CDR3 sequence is CASSFGVGEQYV. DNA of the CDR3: TGTGCCAGCAGTTTCGGGGTTGGGGAGCAGTACGTC.